Presented here are 18 T cell receptor beta chains from one specimen sequenced in a study of shared clonotypes between healthy human individuals. TCRdb's copy holds only in-frame clones and misses some; the assay was immunoSEQ multiplex PCR. The sample lists over a million clones, roughly 98% occurring once. Input material: naive CD4+ T cells sorted from blood. Stated subset: CD45RA+ positively selected. Receptors were obtained from a man younger than 45 in good health.

Notes on this clone: Additional DNA sequences in this sample encode the identical CDR3. V gene TRBV5-1 combines with J gene TRBJ1-2, with D perhaps TRBD1 (5 bases). The V gene's germline CDR1 is SGHRS and CDR2 YFSETQ. Trimming pared 2 bases from V and 2 bases from J, leaving 7 bases between. This CDR3 is 13 amino acids long. The CDR3 bases are TGCGCCAGCAGCTTAGGGGCAAACTATGGCTACACCTTC. Encoded protein: CASSLGANYGYTF.

The chain has TRBV7-2 and TRBJ2-3; D remains unclear. Germline V lookup: CDR1 SGHTA, CDR2 FQGNSA. This CDR3 spans 15 amino acids. V lost 2 bases and J lost 4, with 13 bases in between. The chain's CDR3 is CASSLTSLWADTQYF. CDR3 nucleotides: TGTGCCAGCAGCTTAACGTCCCTTTGGGCAGATACGCAGTATTTT.

The J gene is TRBJ2-1, the V gene TRBV5-6; possibly TRBD1 for D (5 bases). The CDR3 is 15 residues long. CDR1 is SGHDT and CDR2 is YYEEEE in the germline V gene. V was pared by 1 base and J by 4 bases, with 12 bases between. As DNA, the CDR3 is TGTGCCAGCAGCTTGCCACCGAGACAGTACAATGAGCAGTTCTTC. Amino acids: CASSLPPRQYNEQFF.

This chain joins TRBV7-9 and TRBJ2-5; D is unclear. The V end lost 5 bases, the J end lost 2 bases, and 12 bases lay between the germline ends. The germline gives CDR1 SEHNR, CDR2 FQNEAQ (reference sequence). The CDR3 sequence is 14 residues long. CDR3 sequence: CASSPLGMQETQYF. Written as DNA, the CDR3 is TGTGCCAGCAGCCCCTTGGGAATGCAAGAGACCCAGTACTTC.

This clone has only one observation. The chain joins TRBV14 to TRBJ2-2; no definite D call. V gave up 0 bases and J gave up 1 base, with 6 bases separating them. The CDR3 totals 15 residues. CDR1 is SGHDN and CDR2 is FVKESK in the germline V gene. The CDR3 loop reads CASSQDFMNTGELFF. The CDR3 region has the DNA TGTGCCAGCAGCCAAGATTTCATGAACACCGGGGAGCTGTTTTTT.

The chain combines TRBV29-1 with TRBJ2-3; D gene uncertain. The CDR3 has 10 amino acids. From germline, CDR1 is SQVTM and CDR2 ANQGSEA. V was clipped by 7 bases and J by 9 bases, with 11 bases between them. The DNA for the CDR3 is TGCAGCGGGGAAGTTGACACGCAGTATTTT. Translation: CSGEVDTQYF.

This chain links TRBV5-1 with TRBJ2-1, with 8 bases lining up with TRBD1. Per germline, CDR1 SGHRS and CDR2 YFSETQ. Trimming cost V 4 bases and J 5 bases; bases outside gene matches: 5. The CDR3 sequence is 14 residues long. This chain's CDR3 is CASSGSRGHNEQFF. Here the CDR3 DNA reads TGCGCCAGCAGCGGCAGCAGGGGGCACAATGAGCAGTTCTTC.

The V call is TRBV7-8, the J call TRBJ1-2; 7 bases agree with TRBD1. The CDR3 consists of 15 residues. Trimming cost V 2 bases and J 4 bases; bases outside gene matches: 7. Germline lookup yields CDR1 SGHVS and CDR2 FQNEAQ. The CDR3 here is CASSLLAGGIYGYTF. In DNA form, the CDR3 reads TGTGCCAGCAGCTTATTGGCAGGGGGGATCTATGGCTACACCTTC.

V and J are TRBV29-1 and TRBJ2-7, with 8 bases fitting TRBD1. This CDR3 has 14 amino acids. Germline loops: CDR1 SQVTM, CDR2 ANQGSEA. With V trimmed by 4 bases and J by 5 bases, 10 bases remained unmatched. The CDR3 reads CSVVVGQGGNEQYF. CDR3 nucleotides: TGCAGCGTTGTGGTAGGACAGGGAGGCAACGAGCAGTACTTC.

The chain combines TRBV15 with TRBJ1-5; a weak D match, TRBD1 (5 bases). Germline V gives CDR1 LNHNV, CDR2 YYDKDF (reference sequence). V was shortened by 5 bases and J by 4 bases, with 9 bases between the two germline ends. This CDR3 has 13 amino acids. The CDR3 DNA is TGTGCCACCAGCGTGGGACGGAATCAGCCCCAGCATTTT. Its protein product is CATSVGRNQPQHF.

This clone has a handful of counts. This chain joins TRBV6-1 and TRBJ2-7; 7 positions agree with TRBD1. The CDR3 has 14 amino acids. The germline V gene encodes CDR1 MNHNS and CDR2 SASEGT. J was trimmed by 4 bases and V by 5 bases; bases with no gene match: 8. The CDR3, as DNA: TGTGCCAGCAGTCCTACAGGGGCGCTTTACGAGCAGTACTTC. Translating gives CASSPTGALYEQYF.

The rearrangement links TRBV28 to TRBJ1-5, with D perhaps TRBD1 (6 bases). Germline-derived CDR1 and CDR2 are MDHEN and SYDVKM. The V end lost 6 bases, the J end lost 5 bases, and 14 bases lay between the germline ends. The CDR3 consists of 14 residues. The CDR3: CASRPDRSYQPQHF. The CDR3 DNA reads as TGTGCCAGCAGACCAGACAGGAGTTATCAGCCCCAGCATTTT.

This clone was recorded once. The gene calls are TRBV6-6 and TRBJ2-3; the match to TRBD2 covers 12 bases. In germline, CDR1 is MNHNY, CDR2 SVGAGI (reference sequence). The junction had 6 bases not matched to a gene; V was cut back by 2 bases and J by 6 bases. The CDR3 spans 16 residues. CDR3 coding DNA: TGTGCCAGCAGTTACGGACTAGCGGGACAGAAGGATACGCAGTATTTT. This gives the protein CASSYGLAGQKDTQYF.

A remark on this clone: The same CDR3 also results from other DNA sequences found in this sample. V usage is TRBV11-3 and J usage is TRBJ2-1; D possibly uses TRBD1 or TRBD2 (5 bases each). There are 15 residues in the CDR3. The V end was cut by 3 bases, the J end by 0 bases, with 9 bases between. CDR1 is SGHNT and CDR2 is YENEEA in the germline V gene. The CDR3 loop reads CASSFSGSSYNEQFF. In DNA, the CDR3 is TGTGCCAGCAGCTTTTCAGGGAGCTCCTACAATGAGCAGTTCTTC. Together with reference TRBV11-3 and TRBJ2-1, the CDR3 gives the full variable domain: EAGVVQSPRYKIIEKKQPVAFWCNPISGHNTLYWYLQNLGQGPELLIRYENEEAVDDSQLPKDRFSAERLKGVDSTLKIQPAELGDSAVYLCASSFSGSSYNEQFFGPGTRLTVL.

This chain uses TRBV25-1 with TRBJ2-1; TRBD2 matches 8 bases. Germline values: CDR1 MGHDK, CDR2 SYGVNS. CDR3 size: 16 residues. The J segment lost 2 bases and the V segment lost 3 bases, leaving 6 bases of the junction unmatched. CDR3 sequence (DNA): TGTGCCAGCAGTGATACCAGCGGGAGAGCCTACAATGAGCAGTTCTTC. Its translation: CASSDTSGRAYNEQFF.

The rearrangement uses TRBV6-5 and TRBJ1-1, with D unresolved. The CDR3 consists of 14 residues. V lost 7 bases and J lost 0, with 12 bases in between. Per germline, CDR1 MNHEY and CDR2 SVGAGI. The CDR3 protein is CASTPADLNTEAFF. CDR3 bases: TGTGCCAGCACCCCAGCGGACCTGAACACTGAAGCTTTCTTT.

With regard to this clone: Additional DNA sequences in this sample encode the identical CDR3. CDR3 in amino acids: CASSRDRAGELFF. CDR3 nucleotide sequence: TGTGCCAGCAGCCGGGACAGGGCCGGGGAGCTGTTTTTT. This sequence joins TRBV11-3 and TRBJ2-2; 9 positions match TRBD1. The CDR3 has 13 amino acids. From germline, CDR1 is SGHNT and CDR2 YENEEA. V was clipped by 5 bases and J by 6 bases; unmatched bases: 1.

The chain carries TRBV7-9 and TRBJ2-7; D possibly uses TRBD1 or TRBD2 (5 bases each). V was clipped by 4 bases and J by 0 bases, with 13 bases between them. This CDR3 spans 15 amino acids. Germline CDR1 SEHNR, CDR2 FQNEAQ (reference sequence). CDR3: CASSSVGRASYEQYF. The CDR3 DNA reads as TGTGCCAGCAGCTCGGTGGGGCGGGCCTCCTACGAGCAGTACTTC.